This TCR beta chain was captured by sequencing in a study of Tregs in tolerant kidney transplant recipients. Overall study results and limits: Few patients were studied, so findings need validation in larger groups.

Measured with immunoSEQ multiplex PCR; TCRdb has only the in-frame clones, and not every one. The repertoire holds tens of thousands of clones, with about 87% as singletons. As concerns this clone: Its antigen remains unidentified.

Mixed chimerism was transient after nonmyeloablative marrow transplants from related graft donors. The TCR sequence derives from a human patient who received a combined kidney and bone marrow transplant. Part of the T cells may come from the graft donor. Material: CD4+ T cells from blood (PBMCs), obtained 6 months after the transplant.

CDR3 DNA sequence: TGTGCCAGCAGCTTAAGGGGGCGGGGCACAGATACGCAGTATTTT. Translated: CASSLRGRGTDTQYF. V gene TRBV7-3 combines with J gene TRBJ2-3, with D tentatively TRBD1 (6 bases). Germline values: CDR1 SGHTA, CDR2 FQGTGA. V was pared by 1 base and J by 1 base, with 9 bases between. This CDR3 is built from 15 residues.